This paragraph covers one T cell receptor beta chain sequence. This same CDR3 is encoded by further DNA sequences in the sample. The entry originates in a study of PD-1 blockade in classical Hodgkin lymphoma. All trial patients relapsed after autologous stem cell transplantation. Profiling relied on immunoSEQ multiplex PCR, and the TCRdb table lists in-frame clones only, not all of them. The table lists about 94,000 clones, 89% of them singletons. In germline, CDR1 is KGHSH, CDR2 LQKENI. Trimming removed 1 base at V and 3 bases at J, with 6 bases between. The CDR3 contains 13 residues. This chain links TRBV18 with TRBJ2-5; D is unclear. The sequences come from peripheral blood mononuclear cells (PBMCs), collected before the second cycle of nivolumab. The TCR comes from a human donor with classical Hodgkin lymphoma. The CDR3 DNA reads as TGTGCCAGCTCACCACGAAGGGAAGAGACCCAGTACTTC. It yields the protein CASSPRREETQYF.